A selection of T cell receptor beta chains follows, all from one sample in a study of T cell repertoires in cytomegalovirus infection. TCRdb reprocessed the reads with MiXCR, giving one entry per CDR3 protein. Of 250,000 to 300,000 distinct CDR3 sequences listed, approximately 22% were seen once; the top ten hold around 20%. These TCRs are of unknown antigen specificity. The sample here was cultured PBMCs, taken from culture after CMV antigen stimulation. The source of these receptors is a human donor in good health (CMV status not recorded). Some clones in this sample may be carry-over from other donors' samples. CDR3s include the opening cysteine and the closing phenylalanine or tryptophan. Each record gives: V gene, D gene, clone size, J gene, CDR3 protein, CDR3 DNA. The D gene is left open where the match is weak. The listing skips clone size in some rows; elsewhere it reads once, few, many or a size class.

V: TRBV11-3
D: TRBD2
size: few
J: TRBJ2-3
CDR3: CASSFRISGRAPDTQYF
DNA: TGTGCCAGCAGCTTTCGGATTAGCGGGAGGGCCCCAGATACGCAGTATTTT

V: TRBV7-6
D: NA
size: NA
J: TRBJ2-7
CDR3: CASSLRQPEQYF
DNA: TGTGCCAGCAGCTTAAGACAGCCCGAGCAGTACTTC

V: TRBV5-6
D: TRBD1
size: few
J: TRBJ2-5
CDR3: CASGFRQGGETQYF
DNA: TGTGCCAGCGGATTCAGACAGGGTGGAGAGACCCAGTACTTC

V: TRBV25-1
D: NA
size: NA
J: TRBJ2-3
CDR3: CASSVLTPDTQYF
DNA: TGTGCCAGCAGTGTGCTCACCCCAGATACGCAGTATTTT

V: TRBV6-1
D: NA
size: NA
J: TRBJ2-3
CDR3: CASSENRDPQTQYF
DNA: TGTGCCAGCAGTGAAAACCGGGACCCGCAAACGCAGTATTTT

V: TRBV7-2
D: TRBD1
size: many
J: TRBJ1-5
CDR3: CASSAGTGAQPQHF
DNA: TGTGCCAGCAGCGCAGGGACAGGCGCTCAGCCCCAGCATTTT

V: TRBV13
D: TRBD1
size: NA
J: TRBJ1-6
CDR3: CASSPRTGPGSPLHF
DNA: TGTGCCAGCAGCCCAAGGACAGGGCCCGGTTCACCCCTCCACTTT

V: TRBV19
D: NA
size: NA
J: TRBJ2-2
CDR3: CASSIWGLGELFF
DNA: TGTGCCAGTAGTATATGGGGGCTCGGGGAGCTGTTTTTT

V: TRBV23-1
D: NA
size: NA
J: TRBJ2-5
CDR3: CASSQSRLGQETQYF
DNA: TGCGCCAGCAGTCAATCGAGACTAGGGCAAGAGACCCAGTACTTC

V: TRBV12-5
D: NA
size: few
J: TRBJ1-3
CDR3: CASGGDGGNTIYF
DNA: TGTGCTAGTGGCGGGGACGGTGGAAACACCATATATTTT

V: TRBV7-9
D: NA
size: NA
J: TRBJ2-1
CDR3: CASSFPRTLYNEQFF
DNA: TGTGCCAGCAGCTTTCCCCGGACGTTGTACAATGAGCAGTTCTTC

V: TRBV5-4
D: TRBD2
size: NA
J: TRBJ2-1
CDR3: CASSLVASGRSYNEQFF
DNA: TGTGCCAGCAGCTTGGTGGCTAGCGGGAGGTCCTACAATGAGCAGTTCTTC

V: TRBV28
D: TRBD1
size: few
J: TRBJ1-2
CDR3: CASREPRDSDGYTF
DNA: TGTGCCAGCAGGGAGCCGAGGGACAGCGATGGCTACACCTTC

V: TRBV7-2
D: TRBD1
size: many
J: TRBJ1-1
CDR3: CASSSTTGGRTEAFF
DNA: TGTGCCAGCAGCTCAACGACAGGGGGGAGGACTGAAGCTTTCTTT

V: TRBV4-1
D: NA
size: NA
J: TRBJ2-2
CDR3: CASSRHGELFF
DNA: TGCGCCAGCAGCCGGCACGGGGAGCTGTTTTTT

V: TRBV4-3
D: NA
size: few
J: TRBJ1-2
CDR3: CASSQEARGIGYGYTF
DNA: TGCGCCAGCAGCCAAGAAGCGAGAGGAATAGGCTATGGCTACACCTTC